This TCR beta chain was sequenced in a study of blood T cell repertoires in COVID-19. Study information: The origin of the acute and convalescent COVID-19 samples was the United States, Italy and Spain. The analysed material was cDNA or gDNA that came from T cells, B-cell-depleted T cells, or PBMCs.

This CDR3 region has 15 residues. The germline V gene encodes CDR1 SGHRS and CDR2 YFSETQ. J lost 4 bases, V lost 3 bases, and 7 bases had no gene match. Source study methods: From reference gene primer amplification, estimates of nucleated cell counts were derived. Some clones are missing from TCRdb's copy, which holds only in-frame ones; the method was immunoSEQ multiplex PCR. V, J and clone size were drawn from that table, and D and trimming were deduced from the DNA. The table records about 26,000 clones, around 65% of them present only once. This chain links TRBV5-1 with TRBJ1-5, with 7 bases fitting TRBD1. Sequenced sample: peripheral blood. This clonotype was obtained from a man aged 55 to 70 with active or convalescent COVID-19. The CDR3 region is CASSWGDRENQPQHF. Written as DNA, the CDR3 is TGCGCCAGCAGCTGGGGAGACAGGGAAAATCAGCCCCAGCATTTT.